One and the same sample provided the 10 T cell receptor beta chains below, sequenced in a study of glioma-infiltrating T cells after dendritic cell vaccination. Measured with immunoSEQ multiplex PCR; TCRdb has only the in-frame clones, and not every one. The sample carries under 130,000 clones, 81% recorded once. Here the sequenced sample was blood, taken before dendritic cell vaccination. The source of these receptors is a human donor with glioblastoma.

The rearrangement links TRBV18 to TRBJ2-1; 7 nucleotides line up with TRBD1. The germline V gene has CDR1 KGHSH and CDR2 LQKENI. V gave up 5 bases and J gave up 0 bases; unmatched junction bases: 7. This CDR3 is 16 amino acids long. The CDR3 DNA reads TGTGCCAGCTCATTTACCCCAGGGGGCTCCTACAATGAGCAGTTCTTC. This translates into CASSFTPGGSYNEQFF.

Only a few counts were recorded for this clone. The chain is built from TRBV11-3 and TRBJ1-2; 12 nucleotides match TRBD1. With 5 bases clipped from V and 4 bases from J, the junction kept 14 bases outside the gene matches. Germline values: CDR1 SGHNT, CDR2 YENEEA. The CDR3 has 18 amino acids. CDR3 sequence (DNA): TGTGCCAGCAGCAAACGACGGGACAGGGGGCGAAGGGGCTATGGCTACACCTTC. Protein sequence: CASSKRRDRGRRGYGYTF.

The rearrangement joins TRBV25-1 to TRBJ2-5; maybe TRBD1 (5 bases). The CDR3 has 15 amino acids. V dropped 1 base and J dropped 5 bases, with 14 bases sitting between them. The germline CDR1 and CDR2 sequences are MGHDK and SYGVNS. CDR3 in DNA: TGTGCCAGCAGTGAATTCAAGGGGCAGTCGGAGACCCAGTACTTC. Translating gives CASSEFKGQSETQYF.

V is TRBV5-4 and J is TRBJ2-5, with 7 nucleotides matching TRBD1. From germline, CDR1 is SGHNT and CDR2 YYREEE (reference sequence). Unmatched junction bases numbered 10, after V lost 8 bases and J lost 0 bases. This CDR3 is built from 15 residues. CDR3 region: CASHSPGQNQETQYF. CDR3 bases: TGTGCCAGTCACAGTCCGGGACAGAACCAAGAGACCCAGTACTTC.

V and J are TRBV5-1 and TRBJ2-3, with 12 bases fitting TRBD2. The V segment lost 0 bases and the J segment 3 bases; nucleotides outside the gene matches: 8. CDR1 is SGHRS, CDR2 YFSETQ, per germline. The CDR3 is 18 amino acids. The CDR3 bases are TGCGCCAGCAGCTTGGATTTACTAGCGGGGGGACTTACAGATACGCAGTATTTT. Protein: CASSLDLLAGGLTDTQYF.

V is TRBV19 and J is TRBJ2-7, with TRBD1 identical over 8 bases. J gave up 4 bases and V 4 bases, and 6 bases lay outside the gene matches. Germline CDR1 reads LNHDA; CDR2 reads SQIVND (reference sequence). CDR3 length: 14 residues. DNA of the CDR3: TGTGCCAGTAGTACCGACAGGGGACGGTACGAGCAGTACTTC. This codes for CASSTDRGRYEQYF.

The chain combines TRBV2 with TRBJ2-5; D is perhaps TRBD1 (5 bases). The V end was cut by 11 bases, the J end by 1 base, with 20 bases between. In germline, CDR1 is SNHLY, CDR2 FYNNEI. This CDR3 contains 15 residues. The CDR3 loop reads CAAAMTEPIQETQYF. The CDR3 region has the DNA TGTGCCGCAGCTATGACAGAACCCATCCAAGAGACCCAGTACTTC. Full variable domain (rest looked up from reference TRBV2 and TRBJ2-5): EPEVTQTPSHQVTQMGQEVILRCVPISNHLYFYWYRQILGQKVEFLVSFYNNEISEKSEIFDDQFSVERPDGSNFTLKIRSTKLEDSAMYFCAAAMTEPIQETQYFGPGTRLLVL.

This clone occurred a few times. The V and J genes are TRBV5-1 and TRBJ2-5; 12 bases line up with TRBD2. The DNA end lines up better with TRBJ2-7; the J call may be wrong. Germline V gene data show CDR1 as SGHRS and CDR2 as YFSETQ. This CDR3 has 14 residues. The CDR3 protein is CASRLAGERYEQYF. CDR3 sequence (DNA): TGCGCCAGCCGACTAGCGGGGGAGCGCTACGAGCAGTACTTC.

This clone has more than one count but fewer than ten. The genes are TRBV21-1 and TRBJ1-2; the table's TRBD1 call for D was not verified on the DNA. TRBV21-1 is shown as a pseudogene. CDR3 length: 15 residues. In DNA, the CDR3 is TGTGCCAGCAGTCCCGCCCCGGGACAGGTCTATGGCTACACCTTC. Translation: CASSPAPGQVYGYTF.

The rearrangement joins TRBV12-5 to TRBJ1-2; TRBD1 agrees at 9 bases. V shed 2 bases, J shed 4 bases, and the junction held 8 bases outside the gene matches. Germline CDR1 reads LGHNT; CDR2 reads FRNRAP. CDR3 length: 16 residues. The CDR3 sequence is CASGLYAGQGTYGYTF. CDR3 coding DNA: TGTGCTAGTGGTTTGTATGCGGGACAGGGTACCTATGGCTACACCTTC.